The clone carrying this T cell receptor (beta chain) was found a few times. Its antigen remains unidentified. Here immunoSEQ multiplex PCR was the method, and the copy in TCRdb shows in-frame clones only, minus some. This table holds about 26,000 clones, about 89% found once. The data are from a study of tissue T cells after allogeneic stem cell transplantation. About the study: Every graft-versus-host disease patient had gastrointestinal disease and got several lines of graft-versus-host disease therapy. Viable blood and marrow gave sorted CD3+ T cells if numbers allowed.

V was shortened by 2 bases and J by 13 bases, with 11 bases between the two germline ends. The CDR3 runs 12 residues. Germline CDR1 reads KGHSH; CDR2 reads LQKENI. Study-level points and caveats: Limitations included a small, clinically heterogeneous cohort and limited sampling depth. Few T cell clones were shared across patients, but motif clusters showed tissue-specific shared signatures.

The receptor was derived from an older male donor who later had graft-versus-host disease after an allogeneic stem cell transplant. This chain connects TRBV18 to TRBJ1-4, with a weak D call TRBD1 (6 bases). The specimen comprised blood, sampled before transplantation. CDR3 region: CASSPDGGGLFF. CDR3 nucleotide sequence: TGTGCCAGCTCACCAGACGGGGGCGGACTGTTTTTT.